This T cell receptor beta chain was captured by sequencing in a study of shared clonotypes between healthy human individuals. With regard to this clone: Its target is not known.

The study enrolled healthy HIV-negative adults without recent acute infections or vaccinations as donors. Study results and caveats: The researchers took only blood, and tissue repertoires probably look different. An anticipated effect of sequencing depth on clonotype sharing among donors was recognized. Rarefaction indicated that sorted-subset sequencing remained incomplete although depth was large.

This table comes from immunoSEQ multiplex PCR, and its TCRdb copy is limited to in-frame clones, with some not included. The sample includes about 2.4 million clones, over 85% of them seen just once. This CDR3 has 13 residues. Trimming cost V 3 bases and J 9 bases; bases outside gene matches: 8. Per germline, CDR1 SGDLS and CDR2 YYNGEE. The receptor's source is a man aged 18 to 29 in good health. Some clones in this sample may be carry-over from other donors' samples. The sequenced sample was naive CD4+ T cells from PBMCs. The subset: CD45RA+ positively selected. The chain links TRBV9 to TRBJ2-7; 8 positions match TRBD1. The CDR3 region has the DNA TGTGCCAGCAGCGCAGGGGGCGCAGCCGGGCAGTACTTC. It encodes CASSAGGAAGQYF. The full variable domain, completed using reference TRBV9 and TRBJ2-7, is DSGVTQTPKHLITATGQRVTLRCSPRSGDLSVYWYQQSLDQGLQFLIQYYNGEERAKGNILERFSAQQFPDLHSELNLSSLELGDSALYFCASSAGGAAGQYFGPGTRLTVT.